The 2 T cell receptor beta chains presented below share a single source sample, sequenced in a study of cytomegalovirus exposure and HLA in healthy donors. 13 Jbeta primers and 60 Vbeta primers were used for the PCR. The table came from immunoSEQ multiplex PCR; TCRdb's copy has only in-frame clones and leaves some out. The sample data list approximately 50,000 clones. Sequencing used PBMCs. All receptors come from a female donor in good health and CMV-seronegative.

The V and J genes are TRBV5-6 and TRBJ2-7; D is unresolved. Per germline, CDR1 SGHDT and CDR2 YYEEEE. Trimming stripped 1 base from V and 3 bases from J, with 5 bases between. This CDR3 is built from 12 residues. In DNA, the CDR3 is TGTGCCAGCAGCTTGACCAGCTACGAGCAGTACTTC. Protein product: CASSLTSYEQYF.

V usage is TRBV29-1 and J usage is TRBJ2-3, with 10 bases that match TRBD2. The CDR3 sequence is 14 residues long. V was clipped by 4 bases and J by 2 bases; unmatched bases: 3. Germline V lookup: CDR1 SQVTM, CDR2 ANQGSEA. The CDR3 spells CSVVLAGTTDTQYF. CDR3 DNA: TGCAGCGTTGTACTAGCGGGGACCACAGATACGCAGTATTTT.